The TCR beta chain under discussion was sequenced for a study of CD8 T cells in ankylosing spondylitis. This clonotype showed up many times. One entry per CDR3 protein results from TCRdb running MiXCR on the 5' RACE reads. The sample includes 36,000 or so distinct CDR3 sequences, over 5.5% of them seen just once. V lost 4 bases and J 6 bases, leaving 18 bases between the germline ends. Germline CDR1 LGHDT, CDR2 YNNKEL (reference sequence). The CDR3 contains 16 residues. The clonotype comes from a male donor with ankylosing spondylitis or in good health (not recorded which). The chain uses TRBV3-1 and TRBJ2-2, with D possibly being TRBD1 or TRBD2 (6 bases each). The sequencing sample was made of blood, either unsorted or a sorted T cell fraction (not recorded which). The CDR3 nucleotides read TGTGCCAGCAGCCTGTGGACTACGGGACACGCCGGGGAGCTGTTTTTT. The encoded protein is CASSLWTTGHAGELFF.